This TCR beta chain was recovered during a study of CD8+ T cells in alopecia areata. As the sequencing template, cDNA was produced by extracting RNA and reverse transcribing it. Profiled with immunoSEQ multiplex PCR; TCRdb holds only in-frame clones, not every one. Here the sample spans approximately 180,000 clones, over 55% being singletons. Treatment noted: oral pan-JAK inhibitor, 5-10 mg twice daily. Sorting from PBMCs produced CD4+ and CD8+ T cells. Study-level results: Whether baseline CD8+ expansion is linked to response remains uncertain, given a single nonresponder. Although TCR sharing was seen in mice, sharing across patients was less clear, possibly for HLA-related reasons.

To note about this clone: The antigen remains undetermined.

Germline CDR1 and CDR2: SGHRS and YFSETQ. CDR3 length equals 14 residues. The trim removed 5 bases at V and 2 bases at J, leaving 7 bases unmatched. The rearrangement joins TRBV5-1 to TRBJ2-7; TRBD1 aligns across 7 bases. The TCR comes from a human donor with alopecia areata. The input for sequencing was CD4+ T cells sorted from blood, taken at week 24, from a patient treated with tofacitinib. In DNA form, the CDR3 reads TGCGCCAGCAGACCCGACAGGGCCACCTACGAGCAGTACTTC. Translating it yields CASRPDRATYEQYF.